These 4 T cell receptor beta chains were all obtained from the same sample, sequenced in a study of blood T cell repertoires in COVID-19. Only in-frame clones appear in the TCRdb table, and some are missing; sequencing was by immunoSEQ multiplex PCR. The table shows around 300,000 clones, with about 85% occurring only once. The sequenced sample was PBMCs or T cells enriched from blood (not recorded which). These receptors originate from a woman between 45 and 60 years old who had recovered from COVID-19.

This chain connects TRBV6-1 to TRBJ1-4; 8 bases are a match to TRBD1. This CDR3 is built from 15 residues. Losses at the gene ends were 3 bases for V and 7 bases for J; bases not matched to a gene: 7. The V gene's germline CDR1 is MNHNS and CDR2 SASEGT. The CDR3 reads CASSDARGRGEKLFF. In DNA, the CDR3 is TGTGCCAGCAGTGATGCCAGGGGGCGAGGTGAAAAACTGTTTTTT.

This clone occurred once. The rearrangement joins TRBV5-1 to TRBJ2-3; D gene unclear. Trimming took 4 bases from V and 6 from J, leaving 6 bases between them. Germline loops: CDR1 SGHRS, CDR2 YFSETQ. This CDR3 contains 11 residues. The CDR3 loop reads CASSTEDTQYF. The CDR3 nucleotides read TGCGCCAGCAGCACTGAGGATACGCAGTATTTT.

This clone came up once. CDR3 in amino acids: CASKSLAGEDTQYF. Here the CDR3 DNA reads TGTGCCAGCAAGTCCCTAGCGGGAGAAGATACGCAGTATTTT. This rearrangement joins TRBV2 to TRBJ2-3; TRBD2 matches 10 bases. V lost 7 bases, J lost 5 bases, and 6 bases stayed unmatched. The germline V gene encodes CDR1 SNHLY and CDR2 FYNNEI. The CDR3 loop spans 14 amino acids.

V is TRBV28 and J is TRBJ2-2; tentatively, D is TRBD2 (6 bases). This CDR3 is built from 14 residues. The germline V and J ends were trimmed by 6 bases and 2 bases, with 10 bases remaining between them. The germline gives CDR1 MDHEN, CDR2 SYDVKM. The CDR3 protein is CASRLAINTGELFF. The CDR3 coding sequence is TGTGCCAGCAGGCTAGCGATTAACACCGGGGAGCTGTTTTTT.